The rows below give T cell receptor beta chains drawn from one sample of a study of T cell responses to AZD1222 COVID-19 vaccine. Profiled with immunoSEQ multiplex PCR; TCRdb holds only in-frame clones, not every one. The sample records about 110,000 clones, 85% to 95% being singletons. This material consisted of peripheral blood, taken on day 0 of AZD1222 vaccination. The receptors derive from an adult in good health. CDR3s include the opening cysteine and the closing phenylalanine or tryptophan. A D gene is named only where the DNA matches it firmly. The size of a clone is reported for some rows only, either as once, few or many, or as a class for expanded clones.

J: TRBJ2-7
size: -
length: 14
D: -
V: TRBV27
CDR3: CASSFRSMHYEQYF
DNA: TGTGCCAGCAGTTTCCGGTCGATGCACTACGAGCAGTACTTC

J: TRBJ2-7
size: -
length: 13
D: -
V: TRBV5-8
CDR3: CASSLVADYEQYF
DNA: TGTGCCAGCAGCTTGGTCGCGGATTACGAGCAGTACTTC

J: TRBJ1-3
size: -
length: 14
D: TRBD1
V: TRBV27
CDR3: CASMNRGPGNTIYF
DNA: TGTGCCAGCATGAACAGGGGACCCGGAAACACCATATATTTT

J: TRBJ1-6
size: -
length: 12
D: -
V: TRBV27
CDR3: CASSLEQSPLHF
DNA: TGTGCCAGCAGTCTCGAACAGTCACCCCTCCACTTT

J: TRBJ1-6
size: -
length: 14
D: -
V: TRBV9
CDR3: CASSVGWDNSPLHF
DNA: TGTGCCAGCAGCGTAGGTTGGGATAATTCACCCCTCCACTTT

J: TRBJ1-2
size: -
length: 14
D: -
V: TRBV28
CDR3: CASSLSPLGHGYTF
DNA: TGTGCCAGCAGTTTATCCCCCCTGGGGCATGGCTACACCTTC

J: TRBJ2-2
size: -
length: 16
D: -
V: TRBV11-2
CDR3: CASSLDRGRNTGELFF
DNA: TGTGCCAGCAGCTTAGATCGGGGGCGGAACACCGGGGAGCTGTTTTTT

J: TRBJ2-1
size: once
length: 11
D: -
V: TRBV30
CDR3: CAWTRAAEQFF
DNA: TGTGCCTGGACGAGGGCGGCTGAGCAGTTCTTC

J: TRBJ1-5
size: -
length: 15
D: TRBD1
V: TRBV5-1
CDR3: CASSWTSGGLQPQHF
DNA: TGCGCCAGCAGCTGGACTTCAGGGGGATTGCAGCCCCAGCATTTT

J: TRBJ1-1
size: once
length: 13
D: -
V: TRBV12-3/TRBV12-4
CDR3: CATDRSPNTEAFF
DNA: TGTGCCACCGACAGAAGCCCGAACACTGAAGCTTTCTTT